This passage covers 2 T cell receptor beta chains from one sample sequenced in a study of multiple sclerosis patients with progressive multifocal leukoencephalopathy. Time point indicated: roughly 12 months of natalizumab therapy. Some clones are missing from TCRdb's copy, which holds only in-frame ones; the method was immunoSEQ multiplex PCR. Here the sample spans 25,000 or so clones, approximately 90% being singletons. Here the sequenced sample was PBMCs, taken from a patient treated with natalizumab. The receptors were gathered from a man aged 25 to 40 with multiple sclerosis.

The chain couples TRBV6-6 to TRBJ2-3, with TRBD2 as a possible D gene (5 bases). The germline CDR1 and CDR2 sequences are MNHNY and SVGAGI (reference sequence). CDR3 length equals 14 residues. Trimming cost V 5 bases and J 2 bases, with 11 bases left between them. CDR3 in DNA: TGTGCCAGCAGTCTAGTGGAGGACACAGATACGCAGTATTTT. This gives the protein CASSLVEDTDTQYF.

The chain carries TRBV11-2 and TRBJ2-7; TRBD1 matches at 8 bases. The germline CDR1 and CDR2 sequences are SGHAT and FQNNGV. This CDR3 region has 14 residues. The ends lost 6 bases at V and 2 bases at J; junction bases unmatched: 6. CDR3 sequence (DNA): TGTGCCAGCAGTTCCTTGACAGGGGCCTACGAGCAGTACTTC. This translates into CASSSLTGAYEQYF.